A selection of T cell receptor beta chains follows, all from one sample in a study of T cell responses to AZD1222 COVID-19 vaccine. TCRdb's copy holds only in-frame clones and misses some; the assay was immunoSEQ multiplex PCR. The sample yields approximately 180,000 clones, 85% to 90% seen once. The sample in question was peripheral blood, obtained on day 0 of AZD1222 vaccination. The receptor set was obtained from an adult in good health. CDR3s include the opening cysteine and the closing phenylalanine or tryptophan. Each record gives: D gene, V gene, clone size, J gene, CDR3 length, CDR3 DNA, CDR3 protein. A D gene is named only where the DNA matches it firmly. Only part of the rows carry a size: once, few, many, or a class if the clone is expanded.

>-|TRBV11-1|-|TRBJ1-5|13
TGTGCCAGCAGCTCGGGCGGGGATCAGCCCCAGCATTTT
CASSSGGDQPQHF
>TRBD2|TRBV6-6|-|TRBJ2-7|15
TGTGCCAGCAGTTACGCAGGGACTAGCGGGTACGAGCAGTACTTC
CASSYAGTSGYEQYF
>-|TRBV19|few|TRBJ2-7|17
TGTGCCAGTAGTATAGCAGCGGGCCTATTCCCCCTCCCCGAGCAGTACTTC
CASSIAAGLFPLPEQYF
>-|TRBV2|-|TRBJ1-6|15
TGTGCCAGCAGTGAAGCAGGGTTGCACAATTCACCCCTCCACTTT
CASSEAGLHNSPLHF
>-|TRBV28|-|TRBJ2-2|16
TGTGCCAGCAGTTTAGGCAGAGGCTCCGGGACCGGGGAGCTGTTTTTT
CASSLGRGSGTGELFF
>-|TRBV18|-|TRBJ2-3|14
TGTGCCAGCTCACGATCAGACAGGACAGATACGCAGTATTTT
CASSRSDRTDTQYF
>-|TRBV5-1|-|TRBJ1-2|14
TGCGCCAGCAGCGTGGAAGGGGGTGACTATGGCTACACCTTC
CASSVEGGDYGYTF
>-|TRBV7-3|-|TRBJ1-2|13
TGTGCCAGCAGCTTCGGTCCGGGGAATGGCTACACCTTC
CASSFGPGNGYTF
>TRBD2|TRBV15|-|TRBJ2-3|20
TGTGCCACCAGCAGAGGGATAGGCGGGGGGGACCGCCTTAGCACAGATACGCAGTATTTT
CATSRGIGGGDRLSTDTQYF
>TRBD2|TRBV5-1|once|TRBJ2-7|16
TGCGCCAGCAGCCCCGCAACAGCGGGACTCTCCTACGAGCAGTACTTC
CASSPATAGLSYEQYF
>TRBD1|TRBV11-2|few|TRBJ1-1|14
TGTGCCAGCAGCTTTGAACAGGGGTTCACTGAAGCTTTCTTT
CASSFEQGFTEAFF
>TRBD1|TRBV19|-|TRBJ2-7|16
TGTGCCAGTAGTATTCAACAGGGGCCCAGCTCCTACGAGCAGTACTTC
CASSIQQGPSSYEQYF
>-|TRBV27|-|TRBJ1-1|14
TGTGCCAGCAACCGACGGGGGCTGAACACTGAAGCTTTCTTT
CASNRRGLNTEAFF
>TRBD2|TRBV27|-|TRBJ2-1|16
TGTGCCAGCAGTTTAACCCCTGGGGGGGTTTACAATGAGCAGTTCTTC
CASSLTPGGVYNEQFF
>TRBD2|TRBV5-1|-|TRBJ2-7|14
TGCGCCAGCAGCGGTAGCGGGGGCCATTACGAGCAGTACTTC
CASSGSGGHYEQYF
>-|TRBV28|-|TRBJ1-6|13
TGTGCCAGCGTCTCTCTAGGACAGTGGGTCCTCCACTTT
CASVSLGQWVLHF
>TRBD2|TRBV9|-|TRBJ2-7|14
TGTGCCAGCAGCGCCCTCGGGACTAGCTACGAGCAGTACTTC
CASSALGTSYEQYF
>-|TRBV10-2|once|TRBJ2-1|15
TGCGCCAGCAGTGACAGACGTCAAATCTACAATGAGCAGTTCTTC
CASSDRRQIYNEQFF
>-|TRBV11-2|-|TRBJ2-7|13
TGTGCCAGCAGCTTAAGGGTTCTCTACGAGCAGTACTTC
CASSLRVLYEQYF
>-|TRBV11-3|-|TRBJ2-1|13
TGTGCCAGCAGCTTAAACCCTAGGGGTGAGCAGTTCTTC
CASSLNPRGEQFF
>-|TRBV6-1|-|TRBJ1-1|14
TGTGCCAGCAGTGAAACAGGGCGCATGACTGAAGCTTTCTTT
CASSETGRMTEAFF
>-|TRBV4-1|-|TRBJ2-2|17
TGCGCCAGCAGCCAAGCTCGGGGAGCGACGAACACCGGGGAGCTGTTTTTT
CASSQARGATNTGELFF
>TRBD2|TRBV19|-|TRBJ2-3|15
TGTGCCAGTAGTAACGTAGCGGGGGGGCTGAATACGCAGTATTTT
CASSNVAGGLNTQYF
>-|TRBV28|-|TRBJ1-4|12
TGTGCCAGCACTATTCTGGGGGAAAAACTGTTTTTT
CASTILGEKLFF
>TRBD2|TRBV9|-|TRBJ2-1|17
TGTGCCAGCAGCGTTAGTACTAGCGGGAGTGGAGGTTATGAGCAGTTCTTC
CASSVSTSGSGGYEQFF
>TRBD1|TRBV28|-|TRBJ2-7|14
TGTGCCAGCGCTTTGGACAGGTTGACCTACGAGCAGTACTTC
CASALDRLTYEQYF
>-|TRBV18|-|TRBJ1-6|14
TGTGCCAGCTCACGTGAGACTCAGAATTCACCCCTCCACTTT
CASSRETQNSPLHF
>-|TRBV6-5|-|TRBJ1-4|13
TGTGCCAGCAGTCACCGATCTCGTGAAAAACTGTTTTTT
CASSHRSREKLFF
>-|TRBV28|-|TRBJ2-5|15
TGTGCCAGCTCCGAGACACTTCGGGGCCTAGGGGCCCAGTACTTC
CASSETLRGLGAQYF
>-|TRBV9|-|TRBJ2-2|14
TGTGCCAGCAGCGTAGACCGCAGGGCCGGGGAGCTGTTTTTT
CASSVDRRAGELFF
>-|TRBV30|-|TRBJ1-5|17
TGTGCCTGCGGGACACAAAGAACCGGAGATAGCAATCAGCCCCAGCATTTT
CACGTQRTGDSNQPQHF
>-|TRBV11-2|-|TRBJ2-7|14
TGTGCCAGCAGCTTACGGACCCGGGACCACGAGCAGTACTTC
CASSLRTRDHEQYF
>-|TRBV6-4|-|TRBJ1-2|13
TGTGCCAGCAGTGACGAAGGCTTGGGGGGCTACACCTTC
CASSDEGLGGYTF
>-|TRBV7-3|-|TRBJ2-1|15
TGTGCCAGCAGCTTAGGTCCAGGAAAAAACAATGAGCAGTTCTTC
CASSLGPGKNNEQFF
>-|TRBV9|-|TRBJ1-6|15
TGTGCCAGCAGCGACCACCAGGGTTCTAACTCACCCCTCCACTTT
CASSDHQGSNSPLHF
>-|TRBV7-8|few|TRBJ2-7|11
TGTGCCAGCAGCTTAGACTACGAGCAGTACTTC
CASSLDYEQYF
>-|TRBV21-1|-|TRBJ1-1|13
TGTGCCAGCAGCAAGGACAGGGCCTTGGGTGCTTTCTTT
CASSKDRALGAFF
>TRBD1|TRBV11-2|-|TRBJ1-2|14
TGTGCCAGCATGGGGACAGGGGGCAGCTATGGCTACACCTTC
CASMGTGGSYGYTF
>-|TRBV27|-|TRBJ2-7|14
TGTGCCAGCAACCCCCAGGGACAAGTCCACGAGCAGTACTTC
CASNPQGQVHEQYF
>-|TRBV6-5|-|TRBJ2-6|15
TGTGCCAGCACTTCCCCGGAAGCTGGGGCCAACGTCCTGACTTTC
CASTSPEAGANVLTF
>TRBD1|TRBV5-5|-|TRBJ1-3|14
TGTGCCAGCAGCCAGACAGGGACTGGAAACACCATATATTTT
CASSQTGTGNTIYF
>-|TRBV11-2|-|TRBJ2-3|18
TGTGCCAGCAGACCCCAGCCAGGGAGGCCAGAGCAGGGGGATACGCAGTATTTT
CASRPQPGRPEQGDTQYF
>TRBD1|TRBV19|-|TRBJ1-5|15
TGTGCCAGTAGACAAGCCGGGACAGTCAATCAGCCCCAGCATTTT
CASRQAGTVNQPQHF
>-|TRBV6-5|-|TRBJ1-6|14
TGTGCCAGCAGTCCGGACAGCTTTAATTCACCCCTCCACTTT
CASSPDSFNSPLHF
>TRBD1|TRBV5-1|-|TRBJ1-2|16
TGCGCCAGCAACGATGGGACAGGGTCCCTGGGCTATGGCTACACCTTC
CASNDGTGSLGYGYTF
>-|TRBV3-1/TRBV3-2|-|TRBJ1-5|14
TGTGCCAGCAGCCCACGGACTGAGAATCAGCCCCAGCATTTT
CASSPRTENQPQHF
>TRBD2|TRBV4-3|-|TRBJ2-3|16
TGCGCCAGCAGCCAAGGTACTAGCGGGACTGGAGATACGCAGTATTTT
CASSQGTSGTGDTQYF
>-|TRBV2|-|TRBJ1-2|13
TGTGCCAGCAGTGAGGCACCTAACTATGGCTACACCTTC
CASSEAPNYGYTF